These 22 T cell receptor beta chains share one sample of origin, sequenced in a study of T cell responses to AZD1222 COVID-19 vaccine (dated by TCRdb to about 2021). The library was built by means of the immunoSEQ multiplex PCR assay. Sourced from immuneACCESS, this table was stored by TCRdb with only in-frame sequences that have V and J called. A share of the clones is absent; for the studies checked, an unresolved V gene accounts for under half, and the remainder has no known explanation. Recorded for this sample are 90,000 to 100,000 clones; 84% of them occurred a single time. Around 14% of the sample lies in the top ten. Reading the label with the study, this specimen's time point is: about 28 days (+/-7) after the second vaccine dose. The sample here was peripheral blood, taken 28 days after the second AZD1222 dose. These TCRs come from an adult who received the AZD1222 COVID-19 vaccine.

CDR3 nucleotides: TGTGCCAGCTCCGTGGGCTACAACACCGGGGAGCTGTTTTTT. This sequence encodes CASSVGYNTGELFF. V is TRBV11-3 and J is TRBJ2-2, with D hard to call. Trimming removed 8 bases from V and 2 bases from J, with 12 bases in between. Per germline, CDR1 SGHNT and CDR2 YENEEA. CDR3 length: 14 amino acids.

This clone was counted a single time. V is TRBV6-6 and J is TRBJ1-4; D gene unclear. V was clipped by 2 bases and J by 5 bases, with 9 bases between them. Germline CDR1 is MNHNY and CDR2 is SVGAGI (reference sequence). The CDR3 contains 14 residues. As DNA, the CDR3 is TGTGCCAGCAGTTACAGCAGAAGCAATGAAAAACTGTTTTTT. Protein: CASSYSRSNEKLFF.

The rearrangement links TRBV7-9 to TRBJ1-1; no reliable D call. Germline V gives CDR1 SEHNR, CDR2 FQNEAQ (reference sequence). Trimming removed 5 bases from V and 11 bases from J, with 21 bases in between. This CDR3 spans 14 amino acids. CDR3: CASSREGAHLPAFF. The DNA for the CDR3 is TGTGCCAGCAGCCGGGAGGGTGCTCACCTCCCCGCTTTCTTT.

This clone has only a few counts. The chain couples TRBV2 to TRBJ2-2; 10 nucleotides match TRBD1. This CDR3 has 16 residues. V gave up 7 bases and J gave up 0 bases; unmatched junction bases: 5. Germline loops: CDR1 SNHLY, CDR2 FYNNEI. Here the CDR3 DNA reads TGTGCCAGCATTGGACAGGGGGTGGCGAACACCGGGGAGCTGTTTTTT. Translation: CASIGQGVANTGELFF.

This clone was counted once. The chain couples TRBV7-8 to TRBJ2-7; D is possibly TRBD2 (6 bases). Germline CDR1 reads SGHVS; CDR2 reads FQNEAQ. This CDR3 is built from 15 residues. Between the trimmed V and J ends, which lost 1 base and 3 bases, there was a span of 13 bases. The CDR3 sequence is CASSLGEGGVYEQYF. The CDR3 DNA follows: TGTGCCAGCAGCTTAGGGGAAGGAGGGGTCTACGAGCAGTACTTC.

This sequence joins TRBV11-3 and TRBJ2-2, with D perhaps matching TRBD1 or TRBD2 (5 bases each). Germline V gives CDR1 SGHNT, CDR2 YENEEA. The CDR3 has 15 residues. V lost 4 bases and J 3 bases, leaving 12 bases between the germline ends. The CDR3 nucleotides read TGTGCCAGCAGCTCGGGGCAGGAGTACACCGGGGAGCTGTTTTTT. This gives the protein CASSSGQEYTGELFF. Complete variable domain (other parts from reference TRBV11-3 and TRBJ2-2): EAGVVQSPRYKIIEKKQPVAFWCNPISGHNTLYWYLQNLGQGPELLIRYENEEAVDDSQLPKDRFSAERLKGVDSTLKIQPAELGDSAVYLCASSSGQEYTGELFFGEGSRLTVL.

The chain employs TRBV5-4 and TRBJ2-6; D ambiguous. Germline loops: CDR1 SGHNT, CDR2 YYREEE (reference sequence). Between the trimmed V and J ends, which lost 4 bases and 1 base, there was a span of 12 bases. The CDR3 is 16 residues long. DNA for the CDR3: TGTGCCAGCAGCCCCGACCCATTTTCTGGGGCCAACGTCCTGACTTTC. Amino acid sequence: CASSPDPFSGANVLTF.

The chain uses TRBV2 and TRBJ1-6, with D perhaps matching TRBD1 (5 bases). Looked up from germline, CDR1 is SNHLY and CDR2 is FYNNEI. The V and J ends lost 4 bases and 7 bases respectively, with 14 bases between them. The CDR3 runs to 15 residues. The CDR3 region has the DNA TGTGCCAGCAGTGTAGAGGGGAGGGAAAATTCACCCCTCCACTTT. It is translated as CASSVEGRENSPLHF.

The chain links TRBV5-4 to TRBJ2-5; maybe TRBD2 (5 bases). The CDR3 totals 14 residues. CDR1 SGHNT and CDR2 YYREEE come from the germline V gene (reference sequence). Trimming left V 4 bases short and J 2 bases short, with 12 bases between. The CDR3 DNA sequence: TGTGCCAGCAGCACGACCGGGATACAAGAGACCCAGTACTTC. Its translation is CASSTTGIQETQYF.

The V and J genes are TRBV5-1 and TRBJ1-1, with 8 bases lining up with TRBD1. The germline gives CDR1 SGHRS, CDR2 YFSETQ. This CDR3 spans 13 amino acids. The junction had 1 base not matched to a gene; V was cut back by 1 base and J by 5 bases. CDR3 in amino acids: CASSLQGATEAFF. Here the CDR3 DNA reads TGCGCCAGCAGCTTGCAGGGGGCTACTGAAGCTTTCTTT. Full variable domain (missing parts from reference TRBV5-1 and TRBJ1-1): KAGVTQTPRYLIKTRGQQVTLSCSPISGHRSVSWYQQTPGQGLQFLFEYFSETQRNKGNFPGRFSGRQFSNSRSEMNVSTLELGDSALYLCASSLQGATEAFFGQGTRLTVV.

The gene calls are TRBV6-5 and TRBJ1-2; the D gene is possibly TRBD1 (5 bases). CDR3 length equals 13 residues. Trimming shortened V by 6 bases and J by 4 bases, and 12 bases separated the two germline ends. Germline loops: CDR1 MNHEY, CDR2 SVGAGI. CDR3 in amino acids: CASRPTGSYGYTF. The CDR3 DNA sequence: TGTGCCAGCAGGCCTACAGGAAGCTATGGCTACACCTTC.

V usage is TRBV6-5 and J usage is TRBJ2-3; 8 bases match TRBD2. V lost 6 bases and J lost 1; bases outside the gene matches: 3. This CDR3 has 14 amino acids. Germline CDR1 is MNHEY and CDR2 is SVGAGI. The CDR3 DNA follows: TGTGCCAGCAGCTCAGCGGGGGGCACAGATACGCAGTATTTT. Translating it yields CASSSAGGTDTQYF.

The chain links TRBV7-3 to TRBJ2-2; the D gene is possibly TRBD1 (5 bases). The CDR3 has 14 residues. V dropped 1 base and J dropped 6 bases, with 9 bases sitting between them. Germline assignment: CDR1 SGHTA and CDR2 FQGTGA. The CDR3 bases are TGTGCCAGCAGCTTAAATGCAGGGTCCGGGGAGCTGTTTTTT. This sequence encodes CASSLNAGSGELFF. Complete variable domain (other parts from reference TRBV7-3 and TRBJ2-2): GAGVSQTPSNKVTEKGKYVELRCDPISGHTALYWYRQSLGQGPEFLIYFQGTGAADDSGLPNDRFFAVRPEGSVSTLKIQRTERGDSAVYLCASSLNAGSGELFFGEGSRLTVL.

V gene TRBV12-3 or TRBV12-4 combines with J gene TRBJ2-3; D is possibly TRBD2 (5 bases). This CDR3 has 12 amino acids. V was trimmed by 5 bases and J by 6 bases, leaving 9 bases between them. Written as DNA, the CDR3 is TGTGCCAGCAGTCGACCGGGGGATACGCAGTATTTT. Translation gives CASSRPGDTQYF.

V is TRBV6-5 and J is TRBJ1-1, with 8 nucleotides matching TRBD1. Germline lookup yields CDR1 MNHEY and CDR2 SVGAGI. This CDR3 has 14 amino acids. V was pared by 10 bases and J by 9 bases, with 16 bases of the junction left unmatched. The CDR3 protein is CATCFDPGGGKAFF. The CDR3 coding sequence is TGTGCCACCTGTTTCGATCCAGGGGGCGGCAAAGCTTTCTTT.

V and J are TRBV24-1 and TRBJ1-3; D ambiguous. This CDR3 contains 13 residues. Trimming removed 9 bases at V and 3 bases at J, with 11 bases between. Germline V CDR1 and CDR2: KGHDR, SFDVKD. The CDR3 DNA is TGTGCCACCCAACGTCGGGATGGAAACACCATATATTTT. Translation gives CATQRRDGNTIYF.

The rearrangement links TRBV7-9 to TRBJ2-5; no clear D gene. Per germline, CDR1 SEHNR and CDR2 FQNEAQ (reference sequence). The CDR3 loop spans 13 amino acids. Between the trimmed V and J ends, which lost 4 bases and 0 bases, there was a span of 6 bases. The CDR3 loop reads CASSSTNQETQYF. The CDR3 DNA sequence: TGTGCCAGCAGCTCCACAAACCAAGAGACCCAGTACTTC.

Concerning this clone itself: One end of the junction does not line up with germline, which may come from a read error. CDR3 region: CASSLSGTRKAFF. CDR3 coding DNA: TGTGCCAGCAGCTTATCAGGTACTAGGAAAGCTTTCTTT. J is TRBJ1-1 and V is TRBV27; the D is unclear. In germline, CDR1 is MNHEY, CDR2 SMNVEV (reference sequence). The CDR3 extends over 13 amino acids.

The chain couples TRBV12-3 or TRBV12-4 to TRBJ2-5, with D unresolved. This CDR3 contains 11 residues. V was trimmed by 3 bases and J by 5 bases, leaving 4 bases between them. CDR3 sequence (DNA): TGTGCCAGCAGTTTGTTGGAGACCCAGTACTTC. Translation: CASSLLETQYF.

The chain joins TRBV10-2 to TRBJ2-6; D gene uncertain. Per germline, CDR1 WSHSY and CDR2 SAAADI. CDR3 length equals 16 residues. V lost 2 bases and J 0 bases, leaving 8 bases between the germline ends. CDR3 region: CASSEPSGSGANVLTF. The CDR3 DNA sequence: TGCGCCAGCAGTGAGCCTTCAGGCTCTGGGGCCAACGTCCTGACTTTC.

This chain links TRBV6-2 or TRBV6-3 with TRBJ1-1, with 7 bases identical to TRBD1. The CDR3 consists of 14 residues. CDR1 is MNHEY and CDR2 is SVGEGT in the germline V gene. V lost 5 bases and J lost 10; bases outside the gene matches: 13. The chain's CDR3 is CASSTQRGPGGAFF. CDR3 DNA sequence: TGTGCCAGCAGTACTCAAAGGGGGCCAGGTGGAGCTTTCTTT.

This chain links TRBV6-6 with TRBJ1-6; 9 positions match TRBD1. The ends lost 7 bases at V and 0 bases at J; junction bases unmatched: 7. CDR3 length equals 17 residues. Germline V lookup: CDR1 MNHNY, CDR2 SVGAGI (reference sequence). The CDR3 DNA reads TGTGCCAGCATTCGGGGACAGGGCAACTCCTATAATTCACCCCTCCACTTT. Translation: CASIRGQGNSYNSPLHF.